This T cell receptor beta chain was sequenced in a study of blood T cells in healthy people across ages. Study-level information: About one barcoded beta molecule was captured per two T cells (by template switching).

Ranging in age from roughly 6 to 100, the donors were healthy Caucasian individuals from Russia. The CDR3 is 12 amino acids. CDR1 DFQATT and CDR2 SNEGSKA come from the germline V gene (reference sequence). V gave up 2 bases and J gave up 7 bases, with 11 bases separating them. Then a second PCR, running about 6 to 11 cycles, was carried out with a sample-barcoded 5' primer and a J-beta primer mix. TCRdb re-called the 5' RACE reads with MiXCR, one entry per CDR3 protein. The table has about 1.6 million distinct CDR3 sequences, 34% seen once. The sequencing sample was made of blood. This clonotype was obtained from a woman in her 30s in good health. The rearrangement uses TRBV20-1 and TRBJ1-1; D possibly corresponds to TRBD1 (5 bases). Written as DNA, the CDR3 is TGCAGTGCTAGAAGGAGGGGAAATGAAGCTTTCTTT. As protein: CSARRRGNEAFF.